The clone carrying this T cell receptor (beta chain) was counted between two and nine times. The antigen is undetermined. Assay used: immunoSEQ multiplex PCR; TCRdb lists only in-frame clones, some missing. The table records approximately 110,000 clones, more than 75% of them present only once. This entry is derived from a study of T cell responses to AZD1222 COVID-19 vaccine. For the study at large: Pooling was applied to second doses at about 4 or about 12 weeks. General study results and limits: Unmutated regions of variants are reportedly targeted by nearly half of spike-specific TCRs. Repertoires were obtained solely post-peak T cell response.

Germline CDR1 reads SGHNT; CDR2 reads YYREEE (reference sequence). The CDR3 is 15 residues long. Germline trimming cut 1 base from V and 2 bases from J; bases unmatched to any gene: 3. The chain recombines TRBV5-4 with TRBJ2-1; 7 bases are a match to TRBD1. The receptor was derived from an adult in good health. This sample comprised peripheral blood, obtained on day 0 of AZD1222 vaccination. This CDR3 is CASSLRQGAYNEQFF. As DNA, the CDR3 is TGTGCCAGCAGCTTGAGACAGGGAGCCTACAATGAGCAGTTCTTC.